This is a list of T cell receptor beta chains from one sample in a study of CD8 T cells in Susac syndrome. TCRdb re-analysed the immunoSEQ multiplex PCR reads in MiXCR, keeping a single row per CDR3 protein. The table records more than 150,000 distinct CDR3 sequences, 90% to 95% of them present only once. Sequenced: CD4+ T cells from PBMCs. These TCRs come from a human donor in good health. The conserved cysteine and the conserved F or W are not part of the CDR3 here. D genes are given only for firm matches. Clone size is given for some rows only: seen once, a few or many times, or a class if the clone is expanded.

J,D,V,size,CDR3
TRBJ2-3,.,TRBV2,.,ASQVRRSTDTQY
TRBJ2-7,.,TRBV30,.,AQGPPYEQY
TRBJ1-1,TRBD1,TRBV28,once,ASSPSRGQGRDTEAF
TRBJ2-7,.,TRBV18,once,ASSPRETYEQY
TRBJ2-1,TRBD2,TRBV7-6,once,ASSLASASGGYNEQF
TRBJ2-7,.,TRBV15,.,ATSRGAGSSYEQY
TRBJ1-5,.,TRBV10-3,.,AIRAQLSNQPQH
TRBJ2-5,.,TRBV4-2,.,ASSLTVSRVAETQY
TRBJ2-3,TRBD2,TRBV12-3/TRBV12-4,.,ASNIGPAGGPADTQY
TRBJ2-3,TRBD1,TRBV29-1,.,SSKGALTDTQY
TRBJ2-7,.,TRBV5-1,.,ASSADGFYEQY
TRBJ2-3,.,TRBV19,.,ATLRSSTDTQY
TRBJ1-5,.,TRBV2,.,ASSPTDRSYQPQH
TRBJ2-5,.,TRBV29-1,.,SVVRGAWETQY
TRBJ2-5,.,TRBV12-3/TRBV12-4,.,ASTLSRETQY
TRBJ2-7,.,TRBV7-2,once,ASSSTGTGLGQY
TRBJ1-5,.,TRBV5-1,.,ASSPTLGDQPQH
TRBJ1-6,.,TRBV5-6,.,ASSLASGGVSPLH
TRBJ2-7,.,TRBV7-9,.,ASSRDTSSYEQY
TRBJ1-2,.,TRBV2,.,ASSVHREGYT
TRBJ2-7,.,TRBV5-1,.,ASSLVPGKEQY
TRBJ2-7,.,TRBV5-1,.,ASSLASKQTSEQY
TRBJ2-5,.,TRBV20-1,.,SASRREKTQY
TRBJ2-7,TRBD1,TRBV13,.,ASSSNPGQGYEQY
TRBJ2-2,.,TRBV18,.,ASSPARNTGELF
TRBJ1-2,.,TRBV10-2,.,ASSTGVNYGYT
TRBJ1-6,.,TRBV7-2,.,ASSLGLQMNSPLH
TRBJ2-2,.,TRBV12-3/TRBV12-4,.,ASSFGTGELF
TRBJ2-4,TRBD1,TRBV28,.,ASSFPTGARNIQY
TRBJ1-2,.,TRBV6-2/TRBV6-3,.,ASFGQNYGYT
TRBJ1-5,TRBD1,TRBV6-6,.,ASSLQGDQPQH
TRBJ2-5,.,TRBV3-1,.,ASSQARVQY
TRBJ2-1,TRBD2,TRBV5-6,.,ASSRRLAEDNNEQF
TRBJ1-5,.,TRBV20-1,.,SARDTGTSNQPQH
TRBJ1-6,.,TRBV7-2,.,ASSPQIYNSPLH
TRBJ2-7,.,TRBV6-5,.,ASSYGTFYEQY
TRBJ1-1,TRBD1,TRBV6-2/TRBV6-3,.,ASSFNRGSTEAF
TRBJ2-6,.,TRBV12-3/TRBV12-4,.,ASSFDTGANVLT
TRBJ2-5,.,TRBV4-3,.,ASSQMGRGLNSGETQY
TRBJ2-1,.,TRBV29-1,.,SVDLLVVNNEQF
TRBJ2-5,TRBD1,TRBV20-1,once,SARDHRGQETQY
TRBJ1-1,.,TRBV29-1,.,SVERTVNTEAF
TRBJ1-2,.,TRBV28,.,ASSFPSGNYGYT